This TCR beta chain was captured by sequencing in a study of blood T cell repertoires in COVID-19. Looking at the study overall: Italy, Spain and the United States were the sources of the convalescent and acute COVID-19 samples. From T cells, B-cell-depleted T cells, or PBMCs came the material, which was cDNA or gDNA.

Original analysis: Estimation of nucleated cell counts was performed using reference gene primer amplification. Profiling relied on immunoSEQ multiplex PCR, and the TCRdb table lists in-frame clones only, not all of them. For V, J and clone size, that table is used; D and trimming come from the DNA. The data hold fewer than 250,000 clones, with approximately 87% observed a single time. This receptor was identified in a woman between 65 and 79 years old with active or convalescent COVID-19. The specimen was peripheral blood.

The CDR3 DNA reads as TGTGCCAGTAGCACCCGGGGACAGGGGGCCGAGTACTTC. Translation: CASSTRGQGAEYF. V and J are TRBV19 and TRBJ2-7; TRBD1 aligns across 12 bases. CDR1 LNHDA and CDR2 SQIVND come from the germline V gene (reference sequence). The junction had 8 bases not matched to a gene; V was cut back by 6 bases and J by 11 bases. The CDR3 contains 13 residues.